This record concerns one T cell receptor (beta chain) sequence. No antigen is known for it. Study results and limitations: The larger cohort examined one V-J beta rearrangement, not whole repertoires. Tumor Tregs overlapped most with tumor, then blood, naive CD4+ cells.

Constant-region reverse primers amplified full-length variable regions, followed by semi-nested Nested Universal Primer A PCR. TCRdb recomputed calls from the 5' RACE reads with MiXCR, one row per CDR3 protein. This table holds tens of thousands of distinct CDR3 sequences, around a quarter found once. The TCR was taken from a female donor with breast cancer. The sequencing input was naive CD4+ T cells sorted from blood. Noted subset: naive CD4+ T cells, CD4+CD45RA+CD25-.

The CDR3 sequence: CASSPRQGVVAETQYF. The CDR3 DNA is TGTGCCAGCAGCCCGAGACAGGGGGTTGTCGCAGAGACCCAGTACTTC. The J gene is TRBJ2-5, the V gene TRBV7-2; TRBD1 agrees at 9 bases. V was pared by 5 bases and J by 4 bases, with 11 bases of the junction left unmatched. The germline CDR1 and CDR2 sequences are SGHTA and FQGNSA. The CDR3 length is 16 residues.